Below are 15 T cell receptor beta chains sequenced from a single sample in a study of blood T cells in healthy people across ages (dated by TCRdb to about 2015). To prepare the library, 5' RACE was applied. The run used an Illumina HiSeq 2500. A second PCR of about 7 to 12 cycles was run with a J-beta primer mix and a sample-barcoded 5' primer. TCRdb reanalyzed the raw reads on its own, using fastp at Q25 for trimming and MiXCR for clone calling, and kept in-frame beta chains. Identical CDR3 proteins give one entry, which carries the most common genes and DNA. Present in this sample are 750,000 to 950,000 distinct CDR3 sequences, 20% to 30% of which were seen just once. Roughly 3.1% of the sample is in the top ten clones. These data were also filed under a second study, of T cells of mothers and their children.

Sequencing used blood. The receptors were sampled from a boy between 10 and 17 years old in good health.

This clonotype appeared a few times. The chain has TRBV6-6 and TRBJ2-7; D is ambiguous. The germline CDR1 and CDR2 sequences are MNHNY and SVGAGI (reference sequence). There are 11 residues in the CDR3. Between the trimmed V and J ends, which lost 3 bases and 5 bases, there was a span of 5 bases. CDR3 amino acids: CASSYRNEQYF. CDR3 bases: TGTGCCAGCAGTTATCGGAACGAGCAGTACTTC.

V gene TRBV27 combines with J gene TRBJ2-5; D is undetermined. Judging by the DNA end, TRBJ2-1 fits better; the J call may be wrong. This CDR3 is built from 16 residues. Germline assignment: CDR1 MNHEY and CDR2 SMNVEV (reference sequence). CDR3 DNA sequence: TGTGCCAGCAGTCCAGGTCGCTCTAGGGTCTCAAATGAGCAGTTCTTC. Translating it yields CASSPGRSRVSNEQFF.

The chain uses TRBV15 and TRBJ2-7, with D tentatively TRBD1 (5 bases). CDR3 size: 13 residues. V dropped 5 bases and J dropped 5 bases, with 13 bases sitting between them. Germline CDR1 and CDR2: LNHNV and YYDKDF (reference sequence). The CDR3 nucleotides are TGTGCCACCAGCGAAGCAGGGCCCGACGAGCAGTACTTC. Translation gives CATSEAGPDEQYF.

This chain connects TRBV24-1 to TRBJ2-2, with TRBD2 identical over 14 bases. Germline CDR1 KGHDR, CDR2 SFDVKD. V trimming: 4 bases; J trimming: 2 bases; junction bases outside the gene matches: 5. This CDR3 is 18 amino acids long. CDR3: CATSDPGLAGVNTGELFF. DNA for the CDR3: TGTGCCACCAGTGACCCGGGACTAGCGGGAGTAAACACCGGGGAGCTGTTTTTT.

The chain uses TRBV9 and TRBJ2-7, with TRBD1 identical over 12 bases. V lost 0 bases and J lost 5; bases outside the gene matches: 3. Per germline, CDR1 SGDLS and CDR2 YYNGEE. CDR3 length: 15 residues. CDR3 sequence reads: CASSVEGQGADEQYF. The CDR3 coding sequence is TGTGCCAGCAGCGTAGAGGGACAGGGGGCAGACGAGCAGTACTTC.

The chain employs TRBV20-1 and TRBJ2-6; no reliable D call. Germline assignment: CDR1 DFQATT and CDR2 SNEGSKA (reference sequence). This CDR3 has 14 amino acids. The V end lost 2 bases, the J end lost 0 bases, and 5 bases lay between the germline ends. For the CDR3, the DNA is TGCAGTGCTAGAAGGTACTCTGGGGCCAACGTCCTGACTTTC. Its translation: CSARRYSGANVLTF.

V usage is TRBV2 and J usage is TRBJ2-7; the match to TRBD2 covers 7 bases. The CDR3 is made up of 14 amino acids. Per the germline V gene, CDR1 is SNHLY and CDR2 is FYNNEI. V lost 5 bases, J lost 3 bases, and 7 bases stayed unmatched. The CDR3 spells CASSPRRGNYEQYF. CDR3 sequence (DNA): TGTGCCAGCAGTCCGCGGCGGGGGAACTACGAGCAGTACTTC.

In its sample, this clonotype was seen a few times. This sequence joins TRBV14 and TRBJ2-1, with D possibly TRBD2 on 6 matching bases. Germline V gene data show CDR1 as SGHDN and CDR2 as FVKESK. The CDR3 loop spans 16 amino acids. The V and J ends lost 0 bases and 2 bases respectively, with 11 bases between them. For the CDR3, the DNA is TGTGCCAGCAGCCAAGACCTGCAGCGGGCCTACAATGAGCAGTTCTTC. It translates to CASSQDLQRAYNEQFF.

The chain is built from TRBV6-5 and TRBJ2-7; tentatively, D is TRBD1 (8 bases). Trimming stripped 4 bases from V and 7 bases from J, with 14 bases between. Per the germline V gene, CDR1 is MNHEY and CDR2 is SVGAGI. The CDR3 is 13 amino acids. The CDR3 here is CASSSDREGEQYF. The CDR3 DNA reads TGTGCCAGCAGTTCGGACAGGGAGGGTGAGCAGTACTTC.

This clonotype occurred a few times. The chain employs TRBV5-1 and TRBJ1-4; possibly TRBD1 for D (6 bases). The length of the CDR3 is 14 residues. Germline assignment: CDR1 SGHRS and CDR2 YFSETQ. V was shortened by 4 bases and J by 8 bases, with 15 bases between the two germline ends. The CDR3 nucleotides read TGCGCCAGCAGCCCCGGGGGCGAAAGAGAAAAACTGTTTTTT. Amino acid sequence: CASSPGGEREKLFF.

J is TRBJ2-1 and V is TRBV5-1, with D tentatively TRBD1 or TRBD2 (5 bases each). CDR1 and CDR2 from the germline V gene are SGHRS and YFSETQ. The CDR3 sequence is 12 residues long. V was trimmed by 5 bases and J by 14 bases, leaving 17 bases between them. CDR3 amino acids: CASRGDLGWEFF. The DNA of the CDR3 is TGCGCCAGCAGGGGGGACCTCGGGTGGGAGTTCTTC.

This clonotype occurred a few times. The chain joins TRBV29-1 to TRBJ2-1; D unclear. The J call may be incorrect, as the DNA end agrees better with TRBJ2-7. CDR3 length equals 14 residues. CDR1 is SQVTM, CDR2 ANQGSEA, per germline. The CDR3 loop reads CSVEERNVIYEQYF. In DNA form, the CDR3 reads TGCAGCGTTGAAGAAAGGAACGTTATCTACGAGCAGTACTTC.

The chain joins TRBV12-3 or TRBV12-4 to TRBJ2-2; 13 bases align to TRBD2. V trimming: 6 bases; J trimming: 6 bases; junction bases outside the gene matches: 4. The CDR3 runs 15 residues. The CDR3 bases are TGTGCCAGCAGCCCCGGGACTAGCGGGGCCGGGGAGCTGTTTTTT. Amino acids: CASSPGTSGAGELFF.

The chain links TRBV3-1 to TRBJ2-2; a weak D match, TRBD1 (5 bases). With 6 bases removed from V and 0 bases from J, the gap between germline ends came to 11 bases. Per germline, CDR1 LGHDT and CDR2 YNNKEL (reference sequence). This CDR3 is 15 amino acids long. In nucleotides, the CDR3 is TGTGCCAGCAGACCTACAGGAGCGAACACCGGGGAGCTGTTTTTT. Translation: CASRPTGANTGELFF. The entire variable domain, with the rest obtained from reference TRBV3-1 and TRBJ2-2, is as follows: DTAVSQTPKYLVTQMGNDKSIKCEQNLGHDTMYWYKQDSKKFLKIMFSYNNKELIINETVPNRFSPKSPDKAHLNLHINSLELGDSAVYFCASRPTGANTGELFFGEGSRLTVL.

This clonotype was observed a handful of times. This chain links TRBV7-2 with TRBJ1-6, with D possibly matching TRBD1 (6 bases). CDR1 and CDR2 from the germline V gene are SGHTA and FQGNSA. V lost 6 bases to trimming and J lost 2 bases, with 23 bases between them. This CDR3 comprises 19 residues. CDR3 residues: CASSEGGAVDGAYNSPLHF. For the CDR3, the DNA is TGTGCCAGCAGTGAAGGGGGGGCTGTAGATGGGGCCTATAATTCACCCCTCCACTTT.